A selection of T cell receptor beta chains follows, all from one sample in a study of response to subunit inactivated influenza vaccine. TCRdb reanalysed the RT-PCR reads using MiXCR and keeps one entry per CDR3 protein. This table has more than 600,000 distinct CDR3 sequences, less than 20% appearing once. The source was PBMCs from blood, collected approximately 5 days after vaccination. The origin of the receptors is a man in his fifties who received an inactivated influenza vaccine. Each CDR3 is given with its conserved first and last residue. A D gene is named only where the DNA matches it firmly. Size tells how often a clone was seen (once, few, many) or the class of an expanded clone, and some rows leave it out.

NA,many,15,TRBV12-3/TRBV12-4,TRBJ1-2,CASSPRAGGTYGYTF,TGTGCCAGCAGTCCGAGGGCCGGGGGTACCTATGGCTACACCTTC
TRBD2,NA,13,TRBV20-1,TRBJ2-1,CSAPGGGHNEQFF,TGCAGTGCTCCCGGGGGGGGCCACAATGAGCAGTTCTTC
NA,many,15,TRBV12-3/TRBV12-4,TRBJ1-5,CASSLGQAYNQPQHF,TGTGCCAGCAGTTTAGGGCAGGCGTACAATCAGCCCCAGCATTTT
NA,NA,15,TRBV28,TRBJ2-4,CASSLLRIAKNIQYF,TGTGCCAGCAGTCTGCTAAGGATAGCCAAAAACATTCAGTACTTC
TRBD2,few,15,TRBV7-6,TRBJ2-3,CASRLSGGLTDTQYF,TGTGCCAGCAGATTAAGCGGGGGGCTCACAGATACGCAGTATTTT
TRBD2,many,16,TRBV5-1,TRBJ2-7,CASSLGSGREFYEQYF,TGCGCCAGCAGCTTGGGCTCCGGGCGGGAGTTCTACGAGCAGTACTTC
NA,few,14,TRBV7-9,TRBJ2-7,CASSEVRKPYEQYF,TGTGCCAGCAGCGAAGTAAGAAAACCCTACGAGCAGTACTTC
TRBD2,once,15,TRBV4-1,TRBJ2-7,CASSQEGAGGHEQYF,TGCGCCAGCAGCCAAGAGGGAGCGGGGGGCCACGAGCAGTACTTC
TRBD2,few,20,TRBV10-3,TRBJ2-3,CAISESIGRNQRGPTDTQYF,TGTGCCATCAGTGAGTCGATCGGAAGGAATCAGCGGGGGCCCACAGATACGCAGTATTTT
NA,few,17,TRBV11-2,TRBJ2-7,CASSFSYGTLINYEQYF,TGTGCCAGCAGCTTCTCGTATGGGACCCTCATTAATTACGAGCAGTACTTC
NA,few,13,TRBV3-1,TRBJ2-3,CASAQTHTDTQYF,TGTGCCAGCGCCCAAACACACACAGATACGCAGTATTTT
NA,NA,15,TRBV7-2,TRBJ2-3,CASSLGRTNTDTQYF,TGTGCCAGCAGCTTAGGACGTACAAACACAGATACGCAGTATTTT
TRBD1,NA,14,TRBV20-1,TRBJ1-5,CSVSRGRENQPQHF,TGCAGTGTTTCCAGGGGGCGTGAAAATCAGCCCCAGCATTTT
NA,NA,14,TRBV3-1,TRBJ2-1,CASSQADSYNEQFF,TGTGCCAGCAGCCAAGCTGACTCCTACAATGAGCAGTTCTTC
NA,NA,17,TRBV2,TRBJ1-1,CASITPLLGHPNTEAFF,TGTGCCAGCATTACCCCGCTCCTCGGACACCCGAACACTGAAGCTTTCTTT
NA,NA,15,TRBV7-9,TRBJ1-1,CASSLAVTVNTEAFF,TGTGCCAGCAGCTTGGCCGTAACAGTGAACACTGAAGCTTTCTTT
NA,few,15,TRBV2,TRBJ2-1,CASSEVTGSYNEQFF,TGTGCCAGCAGTGAAGTGACAGGCTCTTACAATGAGCAGTTCTTC
NA,NA,13,TRBV4-1,TRBJ2-4,CASSQITGVFQYF,TGCGCCAGCAGCCAAATCACAGGCGTTTTTCAGTACTTC
TRBD1,many,18,TRBV5-1,TRBJ2-1,CASRPGQGWESSYNEQFF,TGCGCCAGCAGACCGGGACAGGGTTGGGAGAGCTCCTACAATGAGCAGTTCTTC
TRBD1,many,15,TRBV12-3/TRBV12-4,TRBJ1-1,CASSAGQPLNTEAFF,TGTGCCAGCAGTGCGGGACAGCCGTTGAACACTGAAGCTTTCTTT
TRBD1,NA,16,TRBV6-5,TRBJ2-7,CASSSPGQGATYEQYF,TGTGCCAGCAGTTCCCCCGGACAGGGAGCTACGTACGAGCAGTACTTC
NA,many,13,TRBV15,TRBJ1-5,CATSRDGSQPQHF,TGTGCCACCAGCAGAGATGGCAGCCAGCCCCAGCATTTT
NA,many,13,TRBV3-1,TRBJ1-5,CASSQDGRQPQHF,TGTGCCAGCAGCCAAGATGGACGTCAGCCCCAGCATTTT
NA,few,16,TRBV5-1,TRBJ2-1,CASSSQRGGGHNEQFF,TGCGCCAGCAGCTCCCAGAGGGGGGGTGGCCACAATGAGCAGTTCTTC
TRBD2,NA,15,TRBV6-2/TRBV6-3,TRBJ2-7,CASSFASGRSYEQYF,TGTGCCAGCAGTTTTGCTAGCGGGCGGTCCTACGAGCAGTACTTC
NA,few,16,TRBV4-2,TRBJ1-1,CASSQEHGELNTEAFF,TGTGCCAGCAGCCAAGAACACGGGGAACTGAACACTGAAGCTTTCTTT
NA,few,19,TRBV5-6,TRBJ2-3,CASSFPTERTSRVTDTQYF,TGTGCCAGCAGCTTCCCGACCGAGCGGACCTCTCGGGTCACAGATACGCAGTATTTT